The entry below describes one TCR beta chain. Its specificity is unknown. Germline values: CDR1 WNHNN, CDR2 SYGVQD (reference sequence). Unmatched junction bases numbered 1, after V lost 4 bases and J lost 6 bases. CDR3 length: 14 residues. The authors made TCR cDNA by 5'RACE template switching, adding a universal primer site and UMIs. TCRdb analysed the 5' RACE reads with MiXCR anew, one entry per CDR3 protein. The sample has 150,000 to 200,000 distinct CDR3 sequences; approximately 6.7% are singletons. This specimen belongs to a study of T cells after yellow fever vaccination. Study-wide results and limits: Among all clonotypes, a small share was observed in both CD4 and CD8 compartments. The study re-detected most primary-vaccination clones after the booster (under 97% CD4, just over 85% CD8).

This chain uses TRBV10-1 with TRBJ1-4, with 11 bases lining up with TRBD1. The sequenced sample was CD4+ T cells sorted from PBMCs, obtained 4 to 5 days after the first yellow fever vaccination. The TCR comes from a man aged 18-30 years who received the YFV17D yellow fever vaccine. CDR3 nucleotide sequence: TGCGCCAGCAGTGGGACAGGGGGCGATGAAAAACTGTTTTTT. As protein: CASSGTGGDEKLFF.